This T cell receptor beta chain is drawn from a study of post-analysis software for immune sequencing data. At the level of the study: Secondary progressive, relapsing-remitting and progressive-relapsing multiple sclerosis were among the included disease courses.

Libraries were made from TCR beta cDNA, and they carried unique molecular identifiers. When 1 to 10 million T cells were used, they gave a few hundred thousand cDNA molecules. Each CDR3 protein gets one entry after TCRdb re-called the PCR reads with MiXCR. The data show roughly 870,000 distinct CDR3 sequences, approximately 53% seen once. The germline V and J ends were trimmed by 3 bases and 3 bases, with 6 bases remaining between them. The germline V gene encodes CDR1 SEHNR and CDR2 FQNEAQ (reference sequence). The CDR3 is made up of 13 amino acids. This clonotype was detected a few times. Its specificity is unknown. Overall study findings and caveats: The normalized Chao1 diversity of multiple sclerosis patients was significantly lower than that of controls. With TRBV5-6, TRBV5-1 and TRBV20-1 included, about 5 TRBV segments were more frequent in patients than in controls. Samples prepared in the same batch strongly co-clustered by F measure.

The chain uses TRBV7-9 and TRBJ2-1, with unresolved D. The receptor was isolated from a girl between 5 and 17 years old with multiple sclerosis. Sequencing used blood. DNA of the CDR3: TGTGCCAGCAGCTTCGGCGACTACAATGAGCAGTTCTTC. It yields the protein CASSFGDYNEQFF.